This T cell receptor (beta chain) came from a study of identical twins. Trimming removed 3 bases at V and 1 base at J, with 16 bases between. This CDR3 comprises 16 residues. The germline gives CDR1 DFQATT, CDR2 SNEGSKA (reference sequence). TCRdb re-called the 5' RACE reads through MiXCR, storing one row per CDR3 protein. The table shows around 1.7 million distinct CDR3 sequences, with less than 35% occurring only once. Study-wide results and caveats: Modelling underestimated the level of out-of-frame TCR alpha sharing observed in monozygotic twins. Alpha sequences out of frame and shared by twins had excess low generation probability.

As regards this clonotype: What it recognizes is unknown.

The TCR originated in a newborn girl in good health. Sequenced sample: cord blood. The V gene is TRBV20-1, the J gene TRBJ2-1; D ambiguous. CDR3 protein: CSARGPLGWSYNEQFF. In DNA form, the CDR3 reads TGCAGTGCTAGGGGTCCCCTAGGATGGTCCTACAATGAGCAGTTCTTC.